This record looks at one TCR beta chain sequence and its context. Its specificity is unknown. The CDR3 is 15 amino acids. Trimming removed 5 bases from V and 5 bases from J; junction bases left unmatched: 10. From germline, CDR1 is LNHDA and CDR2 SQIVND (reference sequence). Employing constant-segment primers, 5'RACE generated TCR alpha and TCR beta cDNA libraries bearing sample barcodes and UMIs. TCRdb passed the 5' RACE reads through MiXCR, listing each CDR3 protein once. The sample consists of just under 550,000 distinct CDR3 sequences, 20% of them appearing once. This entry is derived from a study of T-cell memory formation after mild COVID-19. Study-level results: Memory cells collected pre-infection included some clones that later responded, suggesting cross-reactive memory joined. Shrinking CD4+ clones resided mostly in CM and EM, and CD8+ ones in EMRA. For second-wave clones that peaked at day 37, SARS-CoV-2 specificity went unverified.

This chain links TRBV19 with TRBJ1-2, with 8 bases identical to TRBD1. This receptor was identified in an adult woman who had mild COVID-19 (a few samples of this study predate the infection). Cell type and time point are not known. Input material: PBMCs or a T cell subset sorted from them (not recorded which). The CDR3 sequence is CASSSPGTGAYGYTF. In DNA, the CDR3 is TGTGCCAGTAGTTCTCCCGGGACAGGAGCTTATGGCTACACCTTC.